The source of this TCR beta chain is a study of cytomegalovirus exposure and HLA in healthy donors. Overall study findings and caveats: Analyzed later, most CMV-associated TCR beta chains appeared HLA-restricted.

In regard to this clone: Antigen: not known.

V was clipped by 3 bases and J by 6 bases, with 9 bases between them. From germline, CDR1 is LNHDA and CDR2 SQIVND (reference sequence). The CDR3 totals 13 residues. Vbeta (60) and Jbeta (13) primers were used in the PCR. TCRdb's copy holds only in-frame clones and misses some; the assay was immunoSEQ multiplex PCR. The sample comprises about 75,000 clones, around 84% of which are singletons, and approximately 17% rests with the top ten. The clonotype comes from a man between 65 and 85 years old in good health and CMV-seropositive. The chain joins TRBV19 to TRBJ1-5; D might be TRBD1 (5 bases). Material: PBMCs. The CDR3 DNA reads as TGTGCCAGTAGTATTGGTGGGGCTCAGCCCCAGCATTTT. It yields the protein CASSIGGAQPQHF.